Listed below are T cell receptor beta chains from one sample, sequenced in a study of OX40 agonist ivuxolimab in advanced cancers. Clones were sequenced by immunoSEQ multiplex PCR, and TCRdb holds only the in-frame ones, with some missing. The sample records approximately 60,000 clones, approximately 80% being singletons. The source material was CD4+ or CD8+ T cells sorted from blood, sampled in a trial of the OX40 agonist ivuxolimab. The receptors derive from an adult with an advanced solid tumor such as melanoma, head and neck, liver or kidney cancer. Both conserved end residues are part of each CDR3. The D gene is left open where the match is weak. Not all rows give a size; the values are once, few, many and, for expanded clones, a class.

clone size	V gene	D gene	J gene	CDR3 protein
NA	TRBV4-1	TRBD2	TRBJ2-2	CASSQTLVGLVGNTGELFF
NA	TRBV7-2	NA	TRBJ1-6	CASSLEANNSPLHF
NA	TRBV11-2	TRBD1	TRBJ1-4	CASSRDRVNEKLFF
NA	TRBV4-3	TRBD1	TRBJ2-3	CASSRNRGRTDTQYF
NA	TRBV11-2	TRBD1	TRBJ1-4	CASSKRQGGTTNEKLFF
NA	TRBV5-4	TRBD2	TRBJ2-3	CASSSSGEIGTQYF
once	TRBV5-1	TRBD2	TRBJ2-1	CASSWIAGYNEQFF
NA	TRBV7-2	TRBD2	TRBJ2-1	CASSSRLASNEQFF
NA	TRBV21-1	NA	TRBJ2-5	CASVIDCSSGRAKGETQYF
once	TRBV19	NA	TRBJ1-1	CASSMFGTEAFF
NA	TRBV19	TRBD2	TRBJ2-7	CASSPSTSGSHEQYF
NA	TRBV13	NA	TRBJ1-1	CASSFGKNTEAFF
NA	TRBV5-4	NA	TRBJ1-1	CASSGQGWYGMNTEAFF
NA	TRBV2	TRBD2	TRBJ2-5	CASSVGLAGSGGTQYF
few	TRBV11-1	NA	TRBJ2-2	CASSLAGKSTGELFF
NA	TRBV25-1	NA	TRBJ1-1	CASSDLGAGHTEAFF
once	TRBV2	TRBD1	TRBJ2-5	CASSVEGQGQETQYF
NA	TRBV15	TRBD2	TRBJ2-3	CATSRVETSGTDTQYF
NA	TRBV19	NA	TRBJ1-1	CASSSYMAEGTEAFF
NA	TRBV19	TRBD1	TRBJ1-1	CASSFPSTGDEAFF
NA	TRBV27	TRBD1	TRBJ2-2	CASSWTGGLDGELFF
NA	TRBV7-6	TRBD2	TRBJ2-1	CASSLAPSGDNEQFF
NA	TRBV4-2	TRBD2	TRBJ2-2	CASSQLGGAGRTGELFF
few	TRBV6-1	NA	TRBJ2-3	CASRALVGTDTQYF
NA	TRBV30	NA	TRBJ1-6	CAWSVTDPRDSPLHF
NA	TRBV9	NA	TRBJ1-4	CASSQLAWGGKLFF
NA	TRBV29-1	TRBD2	TRBJ2-5	CSVERPGLAETQYF
NA	TRBV6-4	TRBD1	TRBJ2-4	CASSDSQGARDIQYF
NA	TRBV5-5	TRBD1	TRBJ2-3	CASSLGTGADTQYF
NA	TRBV15	TRBD2	TRBJ2-5	CATSRGGVRFGETQYF
once	TRBV11-3	NA	TRBJ1-2	CASSSGVNYGYTF
NA	TRBV11-3	NA	TRBJ1-1	CASSLLRANTEAFF
NA	TRBV30	NA	TRBJ1-5	CAWSAGGSNQPQHF
NA	TRBV10-3	TRBD2	TRBJ2-7	CAIASPSGSSYEQYF
NA	TRBV18	NA	TRBJ2-1	CASSPGQPLNDEQFF
NA	TRBV7-9	TRBD1	TRBJ2-7	CASSYPGQGANEQYF
NA	TRBV11-2	NA	TRBJ2-3	CASSLDRGTQYF
NA	TRBV7-9	TRBD2	TRBJ2-3	CASSPPGGDTDTQYF
NA	TRBV6-1	TRBD1	TRBJ1-5	CASSEAGGGHQPQHF
few	TRBV2	NA	TRBJ1-1	CASTPGAGATEAFF